This T cell receptor beta chain was documented in a study of shared clonotypes between healthy human individuals. The CDR3 runs 17 residues. The germline V gene encodes CDR1 SGHNT and CDR2 YENEEA. V gave up 5 bases and J gave up 0 bases, with 17 bases separating them. Sorted-subset replicate PCR reactions were performed with roughly 200 ng DNA, corresponding to about 32,000 T cell genomes. Measured with immunoSEQ multiplex PCR; TCRdb has only the in-frame clones, and not every one. Counted here are over a million clones, less than 99% occurring once; the ten biggest clones make up 0.36%. This sequence was found in a man younger than 45 in good health. The material sequenced was naive CD4+ T cells sorted from blood. The subset denotes: CD45RA+ positively selected. This rearrangement joins TRBV11-3 to TRBJ2-1, with D perhaps TRBD1 (6 bases). DNA of the CDR3: TGTGCCAGCAGCCTCCTTGCCACAGGGAACTCCTACAATGAGCAGTTCTTC. It encodes CASSLLATGNSYNEQFF.